The 4 T cell receptor beta chains below come from one sample, sequenced in a study of CD8 T cells in Susac syndrome. RNA in amounts of roughly 0.5 to 1 ug was reverse transcribed with random hexamers. One entry per CDR3 protein results from TCRdb running MiXCR on the immunoSEQ multiplex PCR reads. The sample lists about 150,000 distinct CDR3 sequences; around 96% were seen once. Sample: CD4+ T cells from PBMCs. Receptors were obtained from a human donor with Susac syndrome.

The V and J genes are TRBV20-1 and TRBJ2-1; 9 bases match TRBD2. The V gene end was trimmed by 6 bases and the J gene end by 6 bases; junction bases not matched to a gene: 12. Germline loops: CDR1 DFQATT, CDR2 SNEGSKA (reference sequence). There are 15 residues in the CDR3. The CDR3 sequence is CSARGSGGSGNEQFF. Here the CDR3 DNA reads TGCAGTGCCCGGGGTAGCGGGGGCTCTGGCAATGAGCAGTTCTTC.

This clonotype appeared a single time. The chain combines TRBV12-5 with TRBJ2-5, with D perhaps assigned TRBD1 or TRBD2 (5 bases each). CDR3 size: 14 residues. The V gene's germline CDR1 is LGHNT and CDR2 FRNRAP. Trimming removed 0 bases at V and 4 bases at J, with 9 bases between. CDR3 nucleotides: TGTGCTAGTGGTTTGGTACCTGGGGGAGAGACCCAGTACTTC. It is translated as CASGLVPGGETQYF. The full variable domain, completed using reference TRBV12-5 and TRBJ2-5, is DARVTQTPRHKVTEMGQEVTMRCQPILGHNTVFWYRQTMMQGLELLAYFRNRAPLDDSGMPKDRFSAEMPDATLATLKIQPSEPRDSAVYFCASGLVPGGETQYFGPGTRLLVL.

V gene TRBV5-4 combines with J gene TRBJ1-6, with unresolved D. The length of the CDR3 is 15 residues. Trimming cost V 1 base and J 9 bases, with 14 bases left between them. The V gene's germline CDR1 is SGHNT and CDR2 YYREEE (reference sequence). The CDR3 here is CASSLWQVIGSPLHF. CDR3 in DNA: TGTGCCAGCAGCTTGTGGCAGGTCATCGGTTCACCCCTCCACTTT.

The gene calls are TRBV29-1 and TRBJ1-2; 8 bases are shared with TRBD1. The CDR3 loop spans 13 amino acids. The trim removed 6 bases at V and 2 bases at J, leaving 5 bases unmatched. CDR1 SQVTM and CDR2 ANQGSEA come from the germline V gene. CDR3 sequence reads: CSVGQVANYGYTF. The DNA of the CDR3 is TGCAGCGTGGGACAGGTAGCAAACTATGGCTACACCTTC.